Described below is a single T cell receptor beta chain sequence and its context. Its antigen is still unknown. This sample is drawn from a study of blood T cells in healthy people across ages. Overall study results and limits: Whereas aged donors had fewer naive CD4+ cells, long-lived donors had more of them and higher diversity.

Sample-barcoded 5' priming and a J-beta primer mix drove a second PCR of roughly 6 to 12 cycles. TCRdb ran MiXCR on the 5' RACE reads and lists one entry per CDR3 protein. The data hold around 1.5 million distinct CDR3 sequences, with around 42% observed a single time. Germline V CDR1 and CDR2: KGHSH, LQKENI. The CDR3 runs to 15 residues. Trimming stripped 0 bases from V and 2 bases from J, with 10 bases between. The sequencing sample was made of blood. The TCR originated in a woman under 30 in good health. This sequence joins TRBV18 and TRBJ1-2; D is ambiguous. CDR3 in amino acids: CASSPPDITNYGYTF. CDR3 sequence (DNA): TGTGCCAGCTCACCACCCGACATTACAAACTATGGCTACACCTTC.